This T cell receptor beta chain was found in a study of metastatic and nonmetastatic thyroid tumors. Looking at the study overall: For malignant and benign thyroid patients, tumor or nodule tissue and blood were the sources whose repertoires were compared.

MiXCR was used by TCRdb to re-call the PCR reads. The sample records approximately 25,000 clones, 16% being singletons. Trimming at V came to 2 bases and at J to 2 bases, leaving 9 bases not matched to a gene. The CDR3 has 16 residues. The germline gives CDR1 SGHRS, CDR2 YFSETQ. No treatment had been given to any patient before thyroid surgery. This receptor was identified in a male donor with papillary thyroid cancer or a benign thyroid nodule (not recorded which). Some clones in this sample may be carry-over from other donors' samples. This chain links TRBV5-1 with TRBJ1-1, with 7 bases aligning to TRBD1. The specimen sequenced was blood. Here the CDR3 DNA reads TGCGCCAGCAGCTTATTACCGGGACAGATTAACACTGAAGCTTTCTTT. Amino acid sequence: CASSLLPGQINTEAFF.